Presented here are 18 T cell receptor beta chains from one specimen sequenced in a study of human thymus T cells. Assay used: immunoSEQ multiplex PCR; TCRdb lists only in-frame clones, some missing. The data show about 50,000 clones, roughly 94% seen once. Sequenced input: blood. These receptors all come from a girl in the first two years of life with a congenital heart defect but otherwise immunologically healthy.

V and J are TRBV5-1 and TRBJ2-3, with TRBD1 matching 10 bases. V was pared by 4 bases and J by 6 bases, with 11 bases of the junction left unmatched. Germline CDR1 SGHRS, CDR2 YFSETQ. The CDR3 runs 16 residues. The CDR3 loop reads CASSAQTTGGGDTQYF. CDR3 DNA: TGCGCCAGCAGCGCTCAAACGACAGGGGGCGGGGATACGCAGTATTTT.

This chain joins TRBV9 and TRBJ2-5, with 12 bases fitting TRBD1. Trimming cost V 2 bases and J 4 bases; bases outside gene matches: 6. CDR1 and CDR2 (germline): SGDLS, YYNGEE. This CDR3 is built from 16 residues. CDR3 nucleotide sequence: TGTGCCAGCAGCGTTGGGGACAGGGGGCGGGTAGAGACCCAGTACTTC. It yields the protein CASSVGDRGRVETQYF.

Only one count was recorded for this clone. In DNA, the CDR3 is TGTGCCAGCAGTGTAAAAGTCTTGAGCGGGATCGACTACGAGCAGTACTTC. Protein sequence: CASSVKVLSGIDYEQYF. The chain joins TRBV2 to TRBJ2-7, with 7 bases lining up with TRBD2. Germline loops: CDR1 SNHLY, CDR2 FYNNEI. V shed 4 bases, J shed 3 bases, and the junction held 15 bases outside the gene matches. The CDR3 has 17 amino acids.

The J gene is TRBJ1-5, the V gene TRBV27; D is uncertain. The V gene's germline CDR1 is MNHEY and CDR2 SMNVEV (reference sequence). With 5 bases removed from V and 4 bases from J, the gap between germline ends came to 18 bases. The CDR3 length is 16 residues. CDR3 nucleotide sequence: TGTGCCAGCAGTCTAAAGGCCCGCTACGGGAATCAGCCCCAGCATTTT. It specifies CASSLKARYGNQPQHF.

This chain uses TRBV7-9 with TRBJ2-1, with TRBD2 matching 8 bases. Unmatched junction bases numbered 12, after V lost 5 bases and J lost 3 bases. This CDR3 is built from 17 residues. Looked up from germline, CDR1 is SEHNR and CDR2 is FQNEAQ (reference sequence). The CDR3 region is CASSDSLAGPNYNEQFF. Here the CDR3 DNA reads TGTGCCAGCAGCGACTCTTTAGCGGGGCCTAACTACAATGAGCAGTTCTTC.

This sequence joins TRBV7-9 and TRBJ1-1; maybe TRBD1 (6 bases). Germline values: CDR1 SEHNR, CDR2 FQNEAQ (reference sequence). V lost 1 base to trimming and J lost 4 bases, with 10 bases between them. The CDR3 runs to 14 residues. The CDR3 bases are TGTGCCAGCAGCTTAGACAGGGAGGGCACTGAAGCTTTCTTT. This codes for CASSLDREGTEAFF.

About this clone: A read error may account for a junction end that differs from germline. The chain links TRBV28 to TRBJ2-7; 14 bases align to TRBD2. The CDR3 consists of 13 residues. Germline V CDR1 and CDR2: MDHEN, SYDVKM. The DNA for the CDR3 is TGTGCCAGCAACCCGGGACTAGCGGGAGAGCGGTACTTC. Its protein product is CASNPGLAGERYF.

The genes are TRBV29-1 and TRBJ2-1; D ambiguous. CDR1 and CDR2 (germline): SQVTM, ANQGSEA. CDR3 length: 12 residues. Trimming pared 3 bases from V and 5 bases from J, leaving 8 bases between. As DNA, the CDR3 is TGCAGCGTTGAGCGTAGGGACAATGAGCAGTTCTTC. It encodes CSVERRDNEQFF.

For the CDR3, the DNA is TGCGCCAGCAGCTTGGCCGGGACCGTGGGCACAGATACGCAGTATTTT. Its protein is CASSLAGTVGTDTQYF. This sequence joins TRBV5-1 and TRBJ2-3, with D perhaps TRBD1 or TRBD2 (5 bases each). The germline V gene has CDR1 SGHRS and CDR2 YFSETQ. V lost 0 bases and J lost 1, with 12 bases in between. This CDR3 comprises 16 residues.

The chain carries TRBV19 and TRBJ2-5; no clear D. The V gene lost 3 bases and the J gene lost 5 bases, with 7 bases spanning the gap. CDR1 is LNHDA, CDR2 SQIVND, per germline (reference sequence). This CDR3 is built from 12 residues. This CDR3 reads CASSIGGETQYF. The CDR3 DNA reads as TGTGCCAGTAGTATCGGTGGGGAGACCCAGTACTTC.

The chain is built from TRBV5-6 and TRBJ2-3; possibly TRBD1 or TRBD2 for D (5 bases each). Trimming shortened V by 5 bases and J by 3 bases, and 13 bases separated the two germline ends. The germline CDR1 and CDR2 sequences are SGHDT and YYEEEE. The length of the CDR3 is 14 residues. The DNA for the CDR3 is TGTGCCAGCAGTCTAGTCGAGGGGACAGATACGCAGTATTTT. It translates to CASSLVEGTDTQYF.

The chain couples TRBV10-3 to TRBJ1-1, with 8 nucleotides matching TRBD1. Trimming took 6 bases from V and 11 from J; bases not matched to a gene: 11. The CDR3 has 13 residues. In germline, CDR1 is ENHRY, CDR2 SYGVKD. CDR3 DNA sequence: TGTGCCATCAGCCCAACAGGGGGGAAGAGGGCTTTCTTT. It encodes CAISPTGGKRAFF.

This CDR3 is CASGESNEQFF. DNA of the CDR3: TGTGCCAGCGGGGAAAGCAATGAGCAGTTCTTC. This chain links TRBV7-2 with TRBJ2-1; D is unclear. The V end was cut by 8 bases, the J end by 6 bases, with 8 bases between. CDR1 and CDR2 (germline): SGHTA, FQGNSA. This CDR3 has 11 amino acids. Looking up the rest from reference TRBV7-2 and TRBJ2-1 gives the full variable domain: GAGVSQSPSNKVTEKGKDVELRCDPISGHTALYWYRQSLGQGLEFLIYFQGNSAPDKSGLPSDRFSAERTGGSVSTLTIQRTQQEDSAVYLCASGESNEQFFGPGTRLTVL.

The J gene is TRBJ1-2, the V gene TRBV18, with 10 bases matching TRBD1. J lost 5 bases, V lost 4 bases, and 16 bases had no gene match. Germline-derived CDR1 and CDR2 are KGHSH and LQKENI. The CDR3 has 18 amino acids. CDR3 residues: CASSQGVTGGRTKYGYTF. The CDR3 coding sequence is TGTGCCAGCTCACAGGGGGTGACAGGGGGCCGAACGAAATATGGCTACACCTTC.

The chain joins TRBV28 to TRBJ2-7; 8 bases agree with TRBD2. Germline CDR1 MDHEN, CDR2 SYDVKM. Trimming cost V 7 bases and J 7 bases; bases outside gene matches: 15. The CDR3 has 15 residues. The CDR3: CASTGGGTAVGEQYF. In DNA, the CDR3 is TGTGCCAGCACCGGGGGGGGCACCGCCGTCGGAGAGCAGTACTTC.

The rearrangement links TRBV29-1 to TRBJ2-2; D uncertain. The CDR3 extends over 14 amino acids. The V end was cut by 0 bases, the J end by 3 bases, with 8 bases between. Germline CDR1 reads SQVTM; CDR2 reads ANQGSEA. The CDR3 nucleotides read TGCAGCGTTGAAGATGGGCGCTACACCGGGGAGCTGTTTTTT. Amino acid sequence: CSVEDGRYTGELFF.

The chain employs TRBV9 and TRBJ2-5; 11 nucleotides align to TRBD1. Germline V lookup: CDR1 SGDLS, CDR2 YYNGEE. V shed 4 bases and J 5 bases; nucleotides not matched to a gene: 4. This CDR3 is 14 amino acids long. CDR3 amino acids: CASSWGQGEETQYF. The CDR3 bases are TGTGCCAGCAGCTGGGGACAGGGGGAGGAGACCCAGTACTTC. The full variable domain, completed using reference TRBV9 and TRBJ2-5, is DSGVTQTPKHLITATGQRVTLRCSPRSGDLSVYWYQQSLDQGLQFLIQYYNGEERAKGNILERFSAQQFPDLHSELNLSSLELGDSALYFCASSWGQGEETQYFGPGTRLLVL.

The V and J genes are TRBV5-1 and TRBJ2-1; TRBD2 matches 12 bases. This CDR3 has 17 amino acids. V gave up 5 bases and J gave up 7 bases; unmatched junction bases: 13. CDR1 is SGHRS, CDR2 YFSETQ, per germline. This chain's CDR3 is CASSQSSGRADGNEQFF. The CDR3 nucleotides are TGCGCCAGCAGTCAATCTAGCGGGAGGGCGGATGGAAATGAGCAGTTCTTC.